Described below is a single T cell receptor (beta chain) sequence and its context. Which antigen it targets is not known. It has no much larger one-base neighbor in the sample; base qualities were not kept. These data originate in a study of Ad26.COV2.S vaccination and SARS-CoV-2 variants (TCRdb year 2021). Regarding the research as a whole: Donors in the vaccine arm were drawn from COV1001, a phase I-IIa trial of Ad26.COV2.S in healthy adults that was multicentre, randomized, double-blind and placebo-controlled. TCRbeta repertoire sequencing was used to assess the specificity and breadth of SARS-CoV-2-reactive T cell receptors after Ad26.COV2.S vaccination. Investigators did not know the trial group allocation while performing experiments and assessing outcomes. Trial participants were randomized into five groups of five, in which low-dose or high-dose Ad26.COV2.S was given once or twice, or placebo was given on both occasions. Ad26.COV2.S was administered intramuscularly at 5 x 10^10 or 1 x 10^11 viral particles, either as a single shot or as two shots given 56 days apart. The TCR-sequenced set comprised about 32 samples: approximately 19 Ad26.COV2.S vaccine recipients, 5 placebo recipients and 8 SARS-CoV-2 convalescent individuals. Points the paper makes about the study in general: It was noted by the authors that total T cell responses may have been underestimated by the TCR breadth and depth analyses. Vaccine and placebo recipients had comparable non-spike TCR breadth, which fits with the vaccine containing only spike. After vaccination, substantial breadth of spike-specific CD8+ and CD4+ T cell responses was reported. The study was not powered for comparison of responses between vaccine doses or regimens. Ad26.COV2.S recipients had higher spike-specific TCR breadth than placebo recipients (P = 0.0014).

The treatment or condition label for this specimen denotes: some 19 received Ad26.COV2.S at low or high dose, single or two shots; a few received placebo; per-sample allocation not given. For vaccine and placebo recipients, the sequenced repertoires came from samples collected on day 63 after the first injection. Cohort 1b enrolled some 25 adults aged 18-55 years at a single site in Boston, USA, between 29 July and 7 August 2020. Ad26.COV2.S consisted of a replication-incompetent adenovirus type 26 vector by which a prefusion-stabilized SARS-CoV-2 spike protein from the original Wuhan strain was expressed. The germline V gene (reference sequence) yields LNHDA for CDR1 and SQIVND for CDR2. For this chain, trimming is 6 bases at the V end and 2 bases at the J end, and the number of junction bases without a gene match is 4. Counted from cysteine to phenylalanine, this CDR3 has 14 amino acids. Only the CDR3 DNA is retained, 42 bases long and in frame from the first base.

The immunoSEQ Assay was used to sequence TCRbeta CDR3 regions. After extraction, genomic DNA underwent amplification by bias-controlled multiplex PCR, followed by high-throughput sequencing. In the original analysis: To quantify the absolute abundance of every unique TCRbeta CDR3 region, sequences were collapsed and filtered. T cell fraction was estimated by normalizing TCRbeta template counts to usable DNA, with usable DNA measured through amplification of reference genes found in all nucleated cells. Repertoire TCRs were annotated as SARS-CoV-2-specific by exact matching of V gene, CDR3 amino acid sequence and J gene to a known reactive TCR set. MIRA supplied the reference SARS-CoV-2 TCR set, which was filtered for enrichment in COVID-19-positive ImmuneCODE repertoires so that public or cross-reactive TCRs were removed. Using the MIRA antigens, annotated TCRs were further analysed by specific ORF or by position within an ORF. Breadth was defined as the number of annotated unique rearrangements divided by the total number of unique productive rearrangements, and depth was defined as the summed frequency of the annotated unique rearrangements. Two-sided Wilcoxon rank-sum tests were applied when comparing TCR breadth between groups. TCRdb re-hosts the immuneACCESS table, in-frame sequences only. Its copies lack some clones; in the studies checked, an unresolved V gene accounts for under half of them, and the cause for the rest is not known. The V and J calls and the clone size are those of that table, but D and trimming were determined from the DNA. This sample gives a few hundred thousand clones in total; 83% of them show up just once. Jointly, the top ten make up approximately 7.8% of the sample.

The sequence was obtained from a person aged 18 to 65 who received the Ad26.COV2.S COVID-19 vaccine or a placebo. The source was peripheral blood, collected in a trial of Ad26.COV2.S vaccine versus placebo. The sequence joins TRBV19 to TRBJ1-1, and 9 bases in between align with TRBD1. Here is the DNA: TGTGCCAGTAGCCGACAGGGGGGCAACACTGAAGCTTTCTTT. It specifies CASSRQGGNTEAFF.